The TCR beta chain under discussion was sequenced for a study of blood T cell repertoires in COVID-19. Across the whole study: Collection of acute and convalescent COVID-19 samples took place in the United States, Italy and Spain. PBMCs, B-cell-depleted T cells, or T cells provided the cDNA or gDNA that made up the material.

The CDR3 is made up of 13 amino acids. Trimming removed 1 base at V and 4 bases at J, with 8 bases between. The V gene's germline CDR1 is SGHTA and CDR2 FQGNSA. Methods used by the authors: Quantification of nucleated cells was approximated via reference gene primer amplification. Some clones are missing from TCRdb's copy, which holds only in-frame ones; the method was immunoSEQ multiplex PCR. The DNA was the basis for D and trimming; V, J and clone size are from that table. The table lists 95,000 to 150,000 clones, around 85% of them singletons. The chain has TRBV7-2 and TRBJ2-7; D gene ambiguous. This sequence originates from a man in his 60s with acute or convalescent COVID-19. Sequenced: peripheral blood. In DNA form, the CDR3 reads TGTGCCAGCAGCTTAGATCCCAATTACGAGCAGTACTTC. It specifies CASSLDPNYEQYF.